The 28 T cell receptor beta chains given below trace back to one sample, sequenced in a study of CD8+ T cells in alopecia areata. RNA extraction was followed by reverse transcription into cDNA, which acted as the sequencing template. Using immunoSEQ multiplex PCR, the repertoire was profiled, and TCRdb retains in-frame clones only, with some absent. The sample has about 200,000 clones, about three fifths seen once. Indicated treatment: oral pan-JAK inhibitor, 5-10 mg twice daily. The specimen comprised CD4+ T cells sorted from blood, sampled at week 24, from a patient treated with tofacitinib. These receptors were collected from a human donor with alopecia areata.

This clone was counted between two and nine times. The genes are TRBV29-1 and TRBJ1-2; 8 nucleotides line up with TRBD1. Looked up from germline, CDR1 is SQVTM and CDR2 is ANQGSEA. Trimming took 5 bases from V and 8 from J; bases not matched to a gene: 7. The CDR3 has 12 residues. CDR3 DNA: TGCAGCGTTCCTCAGGGGGCGAGGGGCTACACCTTC. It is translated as CSVPQGARGYTF.

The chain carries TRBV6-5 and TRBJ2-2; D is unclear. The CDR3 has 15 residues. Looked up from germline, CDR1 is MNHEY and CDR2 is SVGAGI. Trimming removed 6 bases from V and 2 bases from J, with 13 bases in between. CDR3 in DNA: TGTGCCAGCAGCCCCCCGCACAAAAACACCGGGGAGCTGTTTTTT. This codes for CASSPPHKNTGELFF.

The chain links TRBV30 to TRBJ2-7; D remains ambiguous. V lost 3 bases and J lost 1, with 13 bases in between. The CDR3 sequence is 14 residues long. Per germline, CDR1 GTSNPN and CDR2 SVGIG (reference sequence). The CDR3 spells CAWSRALLSYEQYF. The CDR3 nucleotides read TGTGCCTGGAGCCGGGCCCTACTTTCCTACGAGCAGTACTTC.

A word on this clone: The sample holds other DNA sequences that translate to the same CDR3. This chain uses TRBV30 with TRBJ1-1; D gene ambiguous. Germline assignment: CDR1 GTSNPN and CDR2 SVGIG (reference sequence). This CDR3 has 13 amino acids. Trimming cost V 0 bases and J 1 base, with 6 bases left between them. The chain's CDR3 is CAWSVLGNTEAFF. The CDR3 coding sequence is TGTGCCTGGAGTGTACTTGGGAACACTGAAGCTTTCTTT.

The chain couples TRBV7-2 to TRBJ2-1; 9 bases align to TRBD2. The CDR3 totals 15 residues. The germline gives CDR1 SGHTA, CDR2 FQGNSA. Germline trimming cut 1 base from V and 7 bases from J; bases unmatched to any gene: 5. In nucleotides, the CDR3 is TGTGCCAGCAGCTTAGAGGGACTAGCTGATAATGAGCAGTTCTTC. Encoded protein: CASSLEGLADNEQFF.

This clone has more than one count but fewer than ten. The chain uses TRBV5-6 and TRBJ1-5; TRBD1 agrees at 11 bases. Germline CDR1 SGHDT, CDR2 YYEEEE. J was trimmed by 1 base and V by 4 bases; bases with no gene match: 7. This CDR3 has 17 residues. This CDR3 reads CASSGGQGARSNQPQHF. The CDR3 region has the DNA TGTGCCAGCAGCGGAGGACAGGGGGCTAGGAGCAATCAGCCCCAGCATTTT.

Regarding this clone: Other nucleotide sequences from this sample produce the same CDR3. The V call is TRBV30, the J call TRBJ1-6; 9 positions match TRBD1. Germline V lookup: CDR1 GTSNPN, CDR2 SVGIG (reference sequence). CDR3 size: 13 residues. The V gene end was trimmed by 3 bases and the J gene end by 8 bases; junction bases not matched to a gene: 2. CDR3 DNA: TGTGCCTGGAGAGACAGGGGGGATTCACCCCTCCACTTT. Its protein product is CAWRDRGDSPLHF.

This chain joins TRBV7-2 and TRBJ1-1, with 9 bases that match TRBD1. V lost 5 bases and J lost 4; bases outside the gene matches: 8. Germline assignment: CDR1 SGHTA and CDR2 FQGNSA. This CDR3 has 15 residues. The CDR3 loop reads CASSSGQGWGTEAFF. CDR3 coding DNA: TGTGCCAGCAGCAGTGGACAGGGGTGGGGCACTGAAGCTTTCTTT.

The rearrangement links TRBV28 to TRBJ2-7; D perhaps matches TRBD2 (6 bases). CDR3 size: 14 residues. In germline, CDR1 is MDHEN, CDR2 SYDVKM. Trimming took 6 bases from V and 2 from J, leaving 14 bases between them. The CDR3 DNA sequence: TGTGCCAGCAGGTCGGGCGGGGTCACCTACGAGCAGTACTTC. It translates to CASRSGGVTYEQYF.

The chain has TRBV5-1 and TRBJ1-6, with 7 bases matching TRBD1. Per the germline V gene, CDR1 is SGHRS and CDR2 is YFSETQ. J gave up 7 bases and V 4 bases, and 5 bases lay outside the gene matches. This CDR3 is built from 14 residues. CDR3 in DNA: TGCGCCAGCAGCGGACAGGTCCAAAATTCACCCCTCCACTTT. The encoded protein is CASSGQVQNSPLHF.

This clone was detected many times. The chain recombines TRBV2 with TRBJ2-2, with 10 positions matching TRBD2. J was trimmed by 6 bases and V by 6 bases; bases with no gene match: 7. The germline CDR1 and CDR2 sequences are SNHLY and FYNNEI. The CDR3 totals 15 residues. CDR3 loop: CASRRLAGASGELFF. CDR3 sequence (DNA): TGTGCCAGCAGACGGCTAGCGGGGGCGTCCGGGGAGCTGTTTTTT. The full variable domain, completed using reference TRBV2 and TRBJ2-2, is EPEVTQTPSHQVTQMGQEVILRCVPISNHLYFYWYRQILGQKVEFLVSFYNNEISEKSEIFDDQFSVERPDGSNFTLKIRSTKLEDSAMYFCASRRLAGASGELFFGEGSRLTVL.

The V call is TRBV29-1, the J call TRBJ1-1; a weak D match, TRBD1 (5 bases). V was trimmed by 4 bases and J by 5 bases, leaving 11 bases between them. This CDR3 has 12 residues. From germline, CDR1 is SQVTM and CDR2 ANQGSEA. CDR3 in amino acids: CSVVGAGTEAFF. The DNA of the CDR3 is TGCAGCGTTGTAGGGGCTGGGACTGAAGCTTTCTTT.

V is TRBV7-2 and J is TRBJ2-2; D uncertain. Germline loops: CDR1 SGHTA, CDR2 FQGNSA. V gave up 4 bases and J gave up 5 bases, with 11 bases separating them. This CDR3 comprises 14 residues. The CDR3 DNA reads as TGTGCCAGCAGCTCTCGAATAAGAACCGGGGAGCTGTTTTTT. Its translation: CASSSRIRTGELFF. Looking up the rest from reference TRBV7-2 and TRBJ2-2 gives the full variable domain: GAGVSQSPSNKVTEKGKDVELRCDPISGHTALYWYRQSLGQGLEFLIYFQGNSAPDKSGLPSDRFSAERTGGSVSTLTIQRTQQEDSAVYLCASSSRIRTGELFFGEGSRLTVL.

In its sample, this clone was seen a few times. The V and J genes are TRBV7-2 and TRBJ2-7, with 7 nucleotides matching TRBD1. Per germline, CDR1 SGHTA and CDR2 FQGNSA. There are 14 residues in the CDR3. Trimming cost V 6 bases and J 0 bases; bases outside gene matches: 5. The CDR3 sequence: CASSPDRVSYEQYF. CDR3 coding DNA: TGTGCCAGCAGTCCTGACAGGGTCTCCTACGAGCAGTACTTC. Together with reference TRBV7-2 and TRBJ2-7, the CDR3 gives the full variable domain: GAGVSQSPSNKVTEKGKDVELRCDPISGHTALYWYRQSLGQGLEFLIYFQGNSAPDKSGLPSDRFSAERTGGSVSTLTIQRTQQEDSAVYLCASSPDRVSYEQYFGPGTRLTVT.

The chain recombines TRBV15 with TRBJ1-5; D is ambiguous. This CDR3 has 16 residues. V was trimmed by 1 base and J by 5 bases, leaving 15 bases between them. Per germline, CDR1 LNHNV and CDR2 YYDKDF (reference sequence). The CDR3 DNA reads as TGTGCCACCAGCAGAGTTTTGGGAGCTATTTATCAGCCCCAGCATTTT. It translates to CATSRVLGAIYQPQHF.

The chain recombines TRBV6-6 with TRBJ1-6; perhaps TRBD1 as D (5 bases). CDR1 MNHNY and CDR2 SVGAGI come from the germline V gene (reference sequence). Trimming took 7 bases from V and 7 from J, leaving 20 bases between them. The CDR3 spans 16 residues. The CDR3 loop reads CASTLPAPGQNSPLHF. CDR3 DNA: TGTGCCAGCACCCTCCCGGCCCCAGGGCAGAATTCACCCCTCCACTTT.

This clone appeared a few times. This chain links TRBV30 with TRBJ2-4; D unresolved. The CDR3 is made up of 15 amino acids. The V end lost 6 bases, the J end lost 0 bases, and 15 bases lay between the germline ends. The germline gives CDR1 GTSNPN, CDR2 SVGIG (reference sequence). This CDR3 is CACSPVGLAKNIQYF. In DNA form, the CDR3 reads TGTGCCTGCTCTCCCGTGGGGTTAGCCAAAAACATTCAGTACTTC.

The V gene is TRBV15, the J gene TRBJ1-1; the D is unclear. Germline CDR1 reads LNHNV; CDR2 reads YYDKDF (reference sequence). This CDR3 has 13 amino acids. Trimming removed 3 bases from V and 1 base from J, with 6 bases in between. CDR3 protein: CATSSGPNTEAFF. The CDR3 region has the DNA TGTGCCACCAGCAGTGGACCGAACACTGAAGCTTTCTTT.

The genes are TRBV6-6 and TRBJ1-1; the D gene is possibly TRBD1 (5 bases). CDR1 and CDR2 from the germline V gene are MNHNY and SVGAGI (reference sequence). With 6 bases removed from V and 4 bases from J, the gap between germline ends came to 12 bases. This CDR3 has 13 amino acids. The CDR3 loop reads CASSLSGGTEAFF. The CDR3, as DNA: TGTGCCAGCAGCTTATCCGGGGGCACTGAAGCTTTCTTT.

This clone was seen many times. Here the CDR3 DNA reads TGTGCCAGCAGTGACTTTAGCATGAACACTGAAGCTTTCTTT. This sequence encodes CASSDFSMNTEAFF. The chain employs TRBV6-4 and TRBJ1-1; D gene ambiguous. CDR1 and CDR2 (germline): MRHNA, SNTAGT. Trimming stripped 1 base from V and 0 bases from J, with 6 bases between. The CDR3 totals 14 residues.

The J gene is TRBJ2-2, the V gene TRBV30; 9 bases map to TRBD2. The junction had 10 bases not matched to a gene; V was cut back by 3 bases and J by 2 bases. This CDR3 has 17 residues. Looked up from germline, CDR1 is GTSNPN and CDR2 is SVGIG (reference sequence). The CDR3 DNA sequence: TGTGCCTGGAGCCTCCCGGCGGGGGGGACCAACACCGGGGAGCTGTTTTTT. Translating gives CAWSLPAGGTNTGELFF.

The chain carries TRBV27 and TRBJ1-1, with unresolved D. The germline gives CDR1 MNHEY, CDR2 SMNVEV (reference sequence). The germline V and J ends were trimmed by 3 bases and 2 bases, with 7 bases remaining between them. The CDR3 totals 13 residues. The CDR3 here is CASSFSLNTEAFF. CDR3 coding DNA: TGTGCCAGCAGTTTCTCGCTTAACACTGAAGCTTTCTTT.

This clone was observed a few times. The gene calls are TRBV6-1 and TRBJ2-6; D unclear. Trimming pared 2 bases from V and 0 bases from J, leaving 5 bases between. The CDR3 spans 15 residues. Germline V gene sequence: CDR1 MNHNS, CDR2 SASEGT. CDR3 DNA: TGTGCCAGCAGTGAAAGGGTCTCTGGGGCCAACGTCCTGACTTTC. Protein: CASSERVSGANVLTF.

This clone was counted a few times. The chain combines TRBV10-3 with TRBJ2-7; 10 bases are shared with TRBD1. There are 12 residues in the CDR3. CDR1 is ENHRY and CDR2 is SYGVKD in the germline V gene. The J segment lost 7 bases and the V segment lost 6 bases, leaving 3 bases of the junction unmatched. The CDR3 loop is CAIRGTGDEQYF. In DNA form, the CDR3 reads TGTGCCATCAGGGGGACAGGGGATGAGCAGTACTTC.

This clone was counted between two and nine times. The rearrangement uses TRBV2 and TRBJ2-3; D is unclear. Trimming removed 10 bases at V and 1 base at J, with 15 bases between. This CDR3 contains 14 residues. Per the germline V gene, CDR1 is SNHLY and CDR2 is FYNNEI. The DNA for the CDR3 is TGTGCCAACCCGGGCGGACGGGGCACAGATACGCAGTATTTT. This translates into CANPGGRGTDTQYF.

In nucleotides, the CDR3 is TGTGCCTGGAGTCGAGCCCTGGGTAACTATGGCTACACCTTC. It is translated as CAWSRALGNYGYTF. The chain has TRBV30 and TRBJ1-2; D not resolved. Germline V gene data show CDR1 as GTSNPN and CDR2 as SVGIG (reference sequence). V lost 2 bases to trimming and J lost 1 base, with 11 bases between them. The CDR3 is 14 amino acids.

CDR3 sequence (DNA): TGTGCCACCAGCAGAGAACAGGGAGTCATGAGTGGCTACACCTTC. Translation: CATSREQGVMSGYTF. This chain uses TRBV15 with TRBJ1-2; D may be TRBD1 (6 bases). Deletions cut 0 bases from V and 7 bases from J, with 15 bases between. The CDR3 extends over 15 amino acids. CDR1 LNHNV and CDR2 YYDKDF come from the germline V gene (reference sequence).

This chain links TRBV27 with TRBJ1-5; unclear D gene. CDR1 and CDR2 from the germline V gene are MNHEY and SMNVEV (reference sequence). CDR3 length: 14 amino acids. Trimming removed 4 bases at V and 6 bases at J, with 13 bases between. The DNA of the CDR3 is TGTGCCAGCAGTTCGGGCGCGGGCGGTCAGCCCCAGCATTTT. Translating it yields CASSSGAGGQPQHF.